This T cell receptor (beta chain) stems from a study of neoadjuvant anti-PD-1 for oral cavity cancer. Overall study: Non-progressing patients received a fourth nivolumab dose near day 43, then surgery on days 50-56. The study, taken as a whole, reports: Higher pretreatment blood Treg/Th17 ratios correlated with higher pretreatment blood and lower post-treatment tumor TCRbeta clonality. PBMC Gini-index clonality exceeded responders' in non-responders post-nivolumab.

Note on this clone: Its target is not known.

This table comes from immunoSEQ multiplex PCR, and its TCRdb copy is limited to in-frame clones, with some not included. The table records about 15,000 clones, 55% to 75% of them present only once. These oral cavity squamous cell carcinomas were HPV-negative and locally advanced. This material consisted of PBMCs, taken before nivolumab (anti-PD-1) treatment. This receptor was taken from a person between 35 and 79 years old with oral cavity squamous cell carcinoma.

CDR3 sequence reads: CATSWDTYNEQFF. The CDR3 DNA sequence: TGTGCCACCTCCTGGGACACCTACAATGAGCAGTTCTTC. V is TRBV28 and J is TRBJ2-1; a weak D match, TRBD1 (6 bases). In germline, CDR1 is MDHEN, CDR2 SYDVKM. This CDR3 region has 13 residues. Between the trimmed V and J ends, which lost 10 bases and 2 bases, there was a span of 12 bases.